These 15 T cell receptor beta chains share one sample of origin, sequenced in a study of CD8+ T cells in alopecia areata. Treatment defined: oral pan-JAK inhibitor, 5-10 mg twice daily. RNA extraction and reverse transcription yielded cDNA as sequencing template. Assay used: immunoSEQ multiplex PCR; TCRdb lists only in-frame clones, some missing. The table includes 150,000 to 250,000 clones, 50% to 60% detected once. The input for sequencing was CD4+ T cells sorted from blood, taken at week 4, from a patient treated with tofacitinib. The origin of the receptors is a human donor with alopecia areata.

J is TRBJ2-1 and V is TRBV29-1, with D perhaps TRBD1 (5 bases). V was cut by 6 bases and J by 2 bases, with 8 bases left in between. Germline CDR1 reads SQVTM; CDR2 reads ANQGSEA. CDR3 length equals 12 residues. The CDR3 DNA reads TGCAGCGTCTCCAGGGCCTACAATGAGCAGTTCTTC. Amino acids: CSVSRAYNEQFF.

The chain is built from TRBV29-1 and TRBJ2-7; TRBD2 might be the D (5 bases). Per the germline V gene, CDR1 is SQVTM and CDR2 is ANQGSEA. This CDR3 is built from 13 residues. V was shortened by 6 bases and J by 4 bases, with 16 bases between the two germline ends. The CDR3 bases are TGCAGCGTCGGAGAGGGTTTCGGTTACGAGCAGTACTTC. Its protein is CSVGEGFGYEQYF.

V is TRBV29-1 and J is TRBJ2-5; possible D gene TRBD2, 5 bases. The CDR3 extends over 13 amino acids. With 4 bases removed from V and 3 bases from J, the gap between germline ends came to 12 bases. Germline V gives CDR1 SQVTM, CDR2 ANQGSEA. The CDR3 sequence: CSVVESGKETQYF. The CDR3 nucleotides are TGCAGCGTTGTTGAGTCGGGGAAAGAGACCCAGTACTTC.

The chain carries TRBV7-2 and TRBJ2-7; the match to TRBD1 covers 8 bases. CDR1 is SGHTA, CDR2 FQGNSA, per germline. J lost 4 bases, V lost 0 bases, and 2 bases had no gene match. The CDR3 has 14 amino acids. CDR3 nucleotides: TGTGCCAGCAGCTTAGCCGGACAGGGTTACGAGCAGTACTTC. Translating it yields CASSLAGQGYEQYF.

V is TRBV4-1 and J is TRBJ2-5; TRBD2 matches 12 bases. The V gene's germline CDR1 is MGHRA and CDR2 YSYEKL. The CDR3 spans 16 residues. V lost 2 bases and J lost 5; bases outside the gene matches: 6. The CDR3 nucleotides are TGCGCCAGCAGCCAAATCACTAGCGGGGGGCCTGAGACCCAGTACTTC. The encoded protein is CASSQITSGGPETQYF.

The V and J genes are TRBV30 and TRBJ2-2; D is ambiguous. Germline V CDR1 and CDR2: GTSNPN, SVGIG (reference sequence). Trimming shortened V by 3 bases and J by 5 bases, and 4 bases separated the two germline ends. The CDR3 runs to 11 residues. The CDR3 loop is CAWRRTGELFF. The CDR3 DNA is TGTGCCTGGAGGAGGACCGGGGAGCTGTTTTTT. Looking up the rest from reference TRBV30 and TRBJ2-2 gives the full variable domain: SQTIHQWPATLVQPVGSPLSLECTVEGTSNPNLYWYRQAAGRGLQLLFYSVGIGQISSEVPQNLSASRPQDRQFILSSKKLLLSDSGFYLCAWRRTGELFFGEGSRLTVL.

The DNA for the CDR3 is TGTGCCAGCAGCCAGAAGAACTTCGGCTACACCTTC. Amino acids: CASSQKNFGYTF. The chain carries TRBV4-2 and TRBJ1-2; D is uncertain. Deletions cut 3 bases from V and 8 bases from J, with 10 bases between. Per germline, CDR1 LGHNA and CDR2 YNFKEQ. This CDR3 is 12 amino acids long.

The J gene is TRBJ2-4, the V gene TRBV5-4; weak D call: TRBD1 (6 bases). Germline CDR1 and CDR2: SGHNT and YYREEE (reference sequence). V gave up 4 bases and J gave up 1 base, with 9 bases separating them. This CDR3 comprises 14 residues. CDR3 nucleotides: TGTGCCAGCAGCACCGGACAGGCCAAAAACATTCAGTACTTC. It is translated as CASSTGQAKNIQYF.

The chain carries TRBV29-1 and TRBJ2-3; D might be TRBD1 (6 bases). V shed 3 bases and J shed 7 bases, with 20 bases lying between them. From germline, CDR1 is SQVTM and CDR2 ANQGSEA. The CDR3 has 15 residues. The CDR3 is CSVDERDKPLNTQYF. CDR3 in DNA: TGCAGCGTTGACGAACGGGACAAACCCCTCAATACGCAGTATTTT.

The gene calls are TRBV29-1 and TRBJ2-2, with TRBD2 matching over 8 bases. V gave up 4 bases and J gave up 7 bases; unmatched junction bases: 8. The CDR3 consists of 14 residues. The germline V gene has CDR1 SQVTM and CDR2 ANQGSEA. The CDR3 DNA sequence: TGCAGCGTTGCATTGAGCGGGGGAGTCGGGGAGCTGTTTTTT. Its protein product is CSVALSGGVGELFF.

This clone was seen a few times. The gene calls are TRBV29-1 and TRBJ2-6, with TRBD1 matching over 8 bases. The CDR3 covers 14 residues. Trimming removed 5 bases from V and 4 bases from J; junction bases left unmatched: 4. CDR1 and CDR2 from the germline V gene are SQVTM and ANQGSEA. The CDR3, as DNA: TGCAGCGTTCAGGGGGCCTCCGGGGCCAACGTCCTGACTTTC. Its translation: CSVQGASGANVLTF.

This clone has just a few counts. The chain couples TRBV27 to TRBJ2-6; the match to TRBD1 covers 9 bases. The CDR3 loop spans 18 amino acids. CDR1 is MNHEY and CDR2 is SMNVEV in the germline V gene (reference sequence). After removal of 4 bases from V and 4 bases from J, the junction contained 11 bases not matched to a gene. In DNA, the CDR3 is TGTGCCAGCAGTTCGTATTCCGGGACAGGGTCCGGGGCCAACGTCCTGACTTTC. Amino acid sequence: CASSSYSGTGSGANVLTF.

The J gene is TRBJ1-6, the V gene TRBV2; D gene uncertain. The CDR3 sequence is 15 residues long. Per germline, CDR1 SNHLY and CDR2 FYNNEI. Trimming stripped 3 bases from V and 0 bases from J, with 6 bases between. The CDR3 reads CASSDRSSYNSPLHF. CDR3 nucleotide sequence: TGTGCCAGCAGTGATCGGAGCTCCTATAATTCACCCCTCCACTTT.

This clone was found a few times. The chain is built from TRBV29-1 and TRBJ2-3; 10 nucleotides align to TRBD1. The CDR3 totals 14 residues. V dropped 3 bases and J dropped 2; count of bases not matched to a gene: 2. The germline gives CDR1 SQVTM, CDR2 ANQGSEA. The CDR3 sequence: CSVEGQGHTDTQYF. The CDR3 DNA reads TGCAGCGTTGAGGGACAGGGGCACACAGATACGCAGTATTTT.

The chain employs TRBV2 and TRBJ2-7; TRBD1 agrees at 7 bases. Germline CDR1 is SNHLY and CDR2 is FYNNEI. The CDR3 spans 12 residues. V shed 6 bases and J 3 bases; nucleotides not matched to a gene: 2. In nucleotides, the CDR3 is TGTGCCAGCAGGGGGGACAGCTACGAGCAGTACTTC. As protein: CASRGDSYEQYF.